The 5 T cell receptor beta chains given below trace back to one sample, sequenced in a study of Ad26.COV2.S vaccination and SARS-CoV-2 variants. Treatment reported: 19 received Ad26.COV2.S at low or high dose, single or two shots; about five received placebo; per-sample allocation not given. Sampling was performed 63 days after the first vaccine or placebo injection. Sequenced by immunoSEQ multiplex PCR; TCRdb stores in-frame clones only, minus some. The data contain approximately 400,000 clones, approximately 85% of them singletons. The specimen comprised peripheral blood, sampled in a trial of Ad26.COV2.S vaccine versus placebo. The source is a person between 18 and 65 years old who received the Ad26.COV2.S COVID-19 vaccine or a placebo.

The chain is built from TRBV5-1 and TRBJ1-1; the match to TRBD1 covers 7 bases. With V trimmed by 0 bases and J by 1 base, 3 bases remained unmatched. Looked up from germline, CDR1 is SGHRS and CDR2 is YFSETQ. The CDR3 runs to 15 residues. Here the CDR3 DNA reads TGCGCCAGCAGCTTGGAGTACAGGGGGAACACTGAAGCTTTCTTT. Its protein is CASSLEYRGNTEAFF.

V is TRBV19 and J is TRBJ2-3, with 8 bases matching TRBD2. This CDR3 contains 15 residues. V lost 5 bases, J lost 1 base, and 5 bases stayed unmatched. Germline lookup yields CDR1 LNHDA and CDR2 SQIVND (reference sequence). The CDR3 nucleotides are TGTGCCAGTAGTCCCGGGCGGGAGGGCACAGATACGCAGTATTTT. Translation gives CASSPGREGTDTQYF.

The V and J genes are TRBV5-4 and TRBJ2-7; 9 bases match TRBD1. The CDR3 extends over 14 amino acids. Germline CDR1 SGHNT, CDR2 YYREEE (reference sequence). Trimming removed 4 bases from V and 3 bases from J; junction bases left unmatched: 5. The CDR3 loop is CASSVGQGIYEQYF. In DNA, the CDR3 is TGTGCCAGCAGCGTGGGACAGGGTATCTACGAGCAGTACTTC.

Comments on this clone: Other DNA sequences within the sample encode an identical CDR3. The chain uses TRBV11-3 and TRBJ2-1; D is uncertain. Trimming removed 0 bases at V and 0 bases at J, with 3 bases between. Germline V gene sequence: CDR1 SGHNT, CDR2 YENEEA. This CDR3 is built from 14 residues. The DNA for the CDR3 is TGTGCCAGCAGCTTAGACAGCTCCTACAATGAGCAGTTCTTC. It is translated as CASSLDSSYNEQFF.

The chain uses TRBV7-2 and TRBJ2-2; 13 bases line up with TRBD2. With V trimmed by 3 bases and J by 6 bases, 1 base remained unmatched. CDR3 size: 15 residues. Looked up from germline, CDR1 is SGHTA and CDR2 is FQGNSA. As DNA, the CDR3 is TGTGCCAGCAGCTTTACTAGCGGGGGGGCCGGGGAGCTGTTTTTT. It is translated as CASSFTSGGAGELFF.